The source of this T cell receptor beta chain is a study of early stage breast cancer tumors. Study-level results: Comparing each tissue with blood distinguished tumor from normal in 14 of 16 patients.

Clones were sequenced by immunoSEQ multiplex PCR, and TCRdb holds only the in-frame ones, with some missing. The sample includes about 4,800 clones, 65% to 80% seen only once; the top ten take 26%. This CDR3 spans 14 amino acids. Losses at the gene ends were 9 bases for V and 2 bases for J; bases not matched to a gene: 7. Germline V lookup: CDR1 LNHNV, CDR2 YYDKDF (reference sequence). Points on this clone: Its antigen is unidentified.

Sequencing was performed on normal breast tissue next to the tumor. The receptor comes from a person in their sixties or seventies with breast cancer. V is TRBV15 and J is TRBJ2-7, with 10 bases matching TRBD1. This CDR3 is CATARDRGPYEQYF. The DNA of the CDR3 is TGTGCCACGGCCCGGGACAGGGGCCCCTACGAGCAGTACTTC.